The T cell receptor (beta chain) under discussion was sequenced for a study of shared clonotypes between healthy human individuals. Turning to the study itself: Each donor's CD8 memory used one plate, CD8 naive two, each CD4 subset three.

Assay: immunoSEQ multiplex PCR; the TCRdb copy retains only in-frame clones and omits some. The table records millions of clones, around nine tenths of them present only once. Trimming removed 1 base at V and 3 bases at J, with 4 bases between. The CDR3 totals 13 residues. The germline V gene has CDR1 SGHTA and CDR2 FQGNSA. Sequences were obtained from naive CD4+ T cells sorted from blood. The sample's subset: CD45RA+ positively selected. The chain couples TRBV7-2 to TRBJ1-5, with no clear D. This sequence was found in a man between 18 and 29 years old in good health. The CDR3: CASSLVFNQPQHF. CDR3 bases: TGTGCCAGCAGCTTAGTGTTCAATCAGCCCCAGCATTTT.